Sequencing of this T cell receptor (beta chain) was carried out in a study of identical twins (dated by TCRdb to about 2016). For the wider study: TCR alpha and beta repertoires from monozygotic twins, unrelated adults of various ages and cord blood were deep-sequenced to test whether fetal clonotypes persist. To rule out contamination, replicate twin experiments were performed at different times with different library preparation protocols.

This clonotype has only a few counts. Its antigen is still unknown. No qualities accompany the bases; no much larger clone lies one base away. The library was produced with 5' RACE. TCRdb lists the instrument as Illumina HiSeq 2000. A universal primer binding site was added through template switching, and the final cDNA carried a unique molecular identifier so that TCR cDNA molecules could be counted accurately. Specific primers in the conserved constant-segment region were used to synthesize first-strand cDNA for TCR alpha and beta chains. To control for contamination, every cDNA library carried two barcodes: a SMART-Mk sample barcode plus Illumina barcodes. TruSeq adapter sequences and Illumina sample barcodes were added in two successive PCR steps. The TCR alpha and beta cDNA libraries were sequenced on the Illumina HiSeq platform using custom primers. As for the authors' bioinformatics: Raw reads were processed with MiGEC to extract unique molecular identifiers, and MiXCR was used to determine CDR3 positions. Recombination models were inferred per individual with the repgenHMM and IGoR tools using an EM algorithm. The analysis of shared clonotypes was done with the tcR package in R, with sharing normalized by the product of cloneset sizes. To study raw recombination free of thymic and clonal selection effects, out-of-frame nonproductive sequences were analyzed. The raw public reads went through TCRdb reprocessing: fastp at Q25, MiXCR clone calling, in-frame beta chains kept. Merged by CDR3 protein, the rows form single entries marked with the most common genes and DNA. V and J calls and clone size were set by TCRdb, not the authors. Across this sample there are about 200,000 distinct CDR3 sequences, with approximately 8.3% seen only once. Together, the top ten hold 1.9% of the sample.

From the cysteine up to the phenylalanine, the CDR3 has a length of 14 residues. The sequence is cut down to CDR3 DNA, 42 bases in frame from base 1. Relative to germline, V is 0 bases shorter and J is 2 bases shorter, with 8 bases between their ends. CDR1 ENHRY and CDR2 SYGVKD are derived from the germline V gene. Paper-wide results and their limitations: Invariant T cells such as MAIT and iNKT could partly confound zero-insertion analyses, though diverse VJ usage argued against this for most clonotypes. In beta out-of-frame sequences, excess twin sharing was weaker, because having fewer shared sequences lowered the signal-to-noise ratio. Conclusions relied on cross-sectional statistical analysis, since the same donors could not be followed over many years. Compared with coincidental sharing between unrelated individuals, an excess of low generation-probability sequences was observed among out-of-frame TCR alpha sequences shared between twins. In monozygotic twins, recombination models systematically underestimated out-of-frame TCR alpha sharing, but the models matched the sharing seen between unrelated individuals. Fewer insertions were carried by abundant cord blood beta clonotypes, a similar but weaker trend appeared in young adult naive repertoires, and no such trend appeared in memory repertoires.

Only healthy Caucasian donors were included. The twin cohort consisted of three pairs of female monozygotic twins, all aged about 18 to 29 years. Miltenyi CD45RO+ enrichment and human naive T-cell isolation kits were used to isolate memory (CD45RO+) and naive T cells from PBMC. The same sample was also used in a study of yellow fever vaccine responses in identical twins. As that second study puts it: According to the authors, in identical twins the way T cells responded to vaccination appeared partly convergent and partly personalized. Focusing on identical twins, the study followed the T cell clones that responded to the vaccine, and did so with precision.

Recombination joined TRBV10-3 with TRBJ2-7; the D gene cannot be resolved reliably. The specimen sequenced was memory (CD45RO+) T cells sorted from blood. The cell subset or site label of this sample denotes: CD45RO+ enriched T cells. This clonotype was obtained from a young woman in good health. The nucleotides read TGTGCCATCAGTGAGTCCAAAGGAACCTACGAGCAGTACTTC. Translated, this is CAISESKGTYEQYF.